This TCR beta chain was observed in a study of somatic mutations in cytotoxic T cells in rheumatoid arthritis. This CDR3 is 16 amino acids long. V dropped 7 bases and J dropped 2; count of bases not matched to a gene: 11. Germline CDR1 and CDR2: SGHRS and YFSETQ. TCRdb keeps only in-frame clones here, not all; method: immunoSEQ multiplex PCR. The table includes approximately 25,000 clones, 70% to 85% detected once. Material for sequencing was CD8+ T cells sorted from blood. The rearrangement uses TRBV5-1 and TRBJ1-3, with 8 bases lining up with TRBD1. The TCR sequence derives from a woman aged 18-29 years in good health. The CDR3: CASHLGTGRTGNTIYF. The DNA for the CDR3 is TGCGCCAGCCACCTCGGGACAGGACGAACTGGAAACACCATATATTTT.